This T cell receptor (beta chain) was identified during a study of blood T cell repertoires in COVID-19. On the study more broadly: COVID-19 samples from acute and convalescent phases originated in the United States, Italy and Spain. From T cells, B-cell-depleted T cells, or PBMCs came the material, which was cDNA or gDNA.

CDR1 SGHAT and CDR2 FQNNGV come from the germline V gene. Trimming took off 4 bases at V and 8 bases at J, with 14 bases between the two ends. CDR3 length equals 13 residues. Sequencing used immunoSEQ multiplex PCR; TCRdb keeps in-frame clones, though not all of them. The data contain 200,000 to 250,000 clones, 84% of them seen just once; the ten biggest clones take up about 2.3%. The sequence derives from a woman aged 55-69 years with acute or convalescent COVID-19. The rearrangement joins TRBV11-2 to TRBJ1-2; tentatively, D is TRBD1 (6 bases). Input material: peripheral blood. The CDR3 region is CASSSFQGFGYTF. CDR3 DNA sequence: TGTGCCAGCAGCTCCTTTCAGGGGTTCGGCTACACCTTC.